The sequence of this T cell receptor (beta chain) was determined in a study of blood T cell repertoires in COVID-19. About the study: The cDNA or gDNA used as material had been derived from T cells, B-cell-depleted T cells, or PBMCs.

This clone was detected a few times. Germline assignment: CDR1 SGHTA and CDR2 FQGNSA. Trimming pared 4 bases from V and 10 bases from J, leaving 17 bases between. The CDR3 is 15 amino acids. The protocol was immunoSEQ multiplex PCR, while the TCRdb copy is restricted to in-frame clones and leaves out a portion. The sample lists 200,000 to 300,000 clones, around 86% occurring once. V gene TRBV7-2 combines with J gene TRBJ1-6; D remains unclear. This sequence originates from a woman aged 55-75 years who had recovered from COVID-19. Sequences were obtained from peripheral blood. CDR3 bases: TGTGCCAGCAGCTCACCATCCGGGTTCGGATCACCCCTCCACTTT. Amino acids: CASSSPSGFGSPLHF. The full variable domain, rest sourced from reference TRBV7-2 and TRBJ1-6, is GAGVSQSPSNKVTEKGKDVELRCDPISGHTALYWYRQSLGQGLEFLIYFQGNSAPDKSGLPSDRFSAERTGGSVSTLTIQRTQQEDSAVYLCASSSPSGFGSPLHFGNGTRLTVT.